The present entry profiles one TCR beta chain with its context. Its antigen specificity is not known. No much larger clone exists at a distance of one base, and base qualities are not known. The CDR1 and CDR2 encoded by the germline V gene are SGHDT and YYEEEE. V is clipped by 2 bases and J by 1 base, and the sequence between their germline boundaries is 12 bases long. Measured from the cysteine to the phenylalanine, the CDR3 is 15 residues long. Only CDR3 DNA is held: 45 bases, read in frame from base 1. The time point tag for this specimen amounts to: blood 2 weeks post-SBRT. According to the study, the label for this sample's treatment or condition signals: 15 Gy SBRT to primary tumor, nephrectomy 4 weeks later. To track tumor-enriched clonotypes, serial peripheral blood was sampled from radiation-treated patients at baseline and at 2 weeks and 4 weeks after SBRT. Every patient had renal cell carcinoma of clear cell pathology. The QIAamp DNA Blood Mini Kit (Qiagen) was used to prepare genomic DNA for TCR sequencing. The analyses included just those samples that passed every quality control check.

The immunoSEQ kit was used, according to the manufacturer's recommendations, to generate TCR beta libraries from genomic DNA. To prepare the libraries, a first multiplex PCR with proprietary primers was run, followed by a second PCR that added unique barcodes, and a bead cleanup was done after each round. Each sample batch included a kit-provided positive control reaction and a negative control reaction. The final libraries were assessed on an Agilent 4200 TapeStation D1000 ScreenTape, pooled by volume, and quantified by qPCR. An Illumina NextSeq500 fitted with a MidOutput 150-cycle cartridge performed the sequencing, running 156 Read1 cycles and 15 Index1 cycles with the kit's custom primers. The pooled library was loaded at around 1 pM with about 20% PhiX control spiked in. The authors processed their data as follows. The vendor-processed data were analyzed in R, and a clonotype was defined as all T cells that share the same CDR3 nucleotide sequence. In the clone abundance analyses, frequencies were normalized to the 10,000 most abundant clones in each sample. Before analysis, public T cell clones were removed, and these numbered fewer than five per sample on average. An abundance difference of at least 32-fold between compartments was the criterion for calling clonotypes tumor-enriched or baseline blood-enriched. A beta-binomial differential abundance model was used to identify clonotypes that were expanded or contracted between blood time points. Similarity between tumor and blood repertoires was quantified using the Baroni-Urbani and Buser coefficient, and groups were compared with two-tailed Wilcoxon tests in R. What TCRdb holds here is the immuneACCESS table cut down to in-frame rearrangements. Part of the clones is not present; checked against another copy, under half of the missing clones reflect an unresolved V gene, and the others are unexplained. Clonal size and the V and J genes are those of that table, whereas D and trimming came from the DNA. This sample has about 120,000 clones in its table, and 75% to 90% of those were observed once. Approximately 1.9% of the sample goes to the ten largest clones.

This sample is part of a study of radiation and T cells in renal cell carcinoma (dated by TCRdb to 2018 to 2021). In the study overall: The samples were drawn from a clinical trial, where primary renal cell carcinomas were treated with 15 Gy of stereotactic body radiation therapy and then removed by nephrectomy 4 weeks afterward. In total, about 50 samples, comprising roughly 25 tumors and around 27 peripheral blood samples, were subjected to TCR beta sequencing. Across all 50 or so samples, several million unique CDR3 nucleotide sequences, encoding roughly 3 million unique CDR3 amino acid sequences, were identified.

Results and caveats for the whole study, not just this receptor: In blood, the top tumor clonotypes increased between baseline and 2 weeks post-radiation and then shrank by 4 weeks, which suggests that tumor-resident clones expanded only transiently. Blood repertoire dynamics were not followed beyond 4 weeks after treatment. Because no pretreatment tumor biopsies were available, whether clonotypes were present in the tumor at baseline could not be determined. Because the trial had a single-armed design, the trial could not examine how radiation dose or scheduling affected the TCR repertoire.

The clonotype was recovered from a woman aged 55-69 years with renal cell carcinoma. The chain is assembled from TRBV5-6 and TRBJ2-5; tentative D gene TRBD2, with 6 bases matching. Here the sequenced sample was blood, taken from a patient whose treatment included radiotherapy and nephrectomy. The DNA reads TGTGCCAGCAGCTTTGGGTTCGGGGGCCAAGAGACCCAGTACTTC. Translated, it gives CASSFGFGGQETQYF.